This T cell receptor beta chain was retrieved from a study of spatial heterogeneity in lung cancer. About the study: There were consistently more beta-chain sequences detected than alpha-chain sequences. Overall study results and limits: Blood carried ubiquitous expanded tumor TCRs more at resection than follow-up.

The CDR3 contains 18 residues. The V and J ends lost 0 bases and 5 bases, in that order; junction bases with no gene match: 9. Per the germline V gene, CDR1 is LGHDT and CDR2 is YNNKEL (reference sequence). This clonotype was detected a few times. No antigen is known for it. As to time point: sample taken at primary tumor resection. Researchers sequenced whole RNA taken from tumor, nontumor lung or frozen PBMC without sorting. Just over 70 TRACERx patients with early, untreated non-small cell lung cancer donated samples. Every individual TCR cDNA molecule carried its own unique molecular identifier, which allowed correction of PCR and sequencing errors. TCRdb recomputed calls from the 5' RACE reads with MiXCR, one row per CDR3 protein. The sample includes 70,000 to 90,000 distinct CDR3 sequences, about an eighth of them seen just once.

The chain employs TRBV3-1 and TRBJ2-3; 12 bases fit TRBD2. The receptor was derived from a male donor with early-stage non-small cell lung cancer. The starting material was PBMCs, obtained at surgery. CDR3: CASSQDALAGGRVDTQYF. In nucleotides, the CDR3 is TGTGCCAGCAGCCAAGATGCCCTAGCGGGAGGGAGGGTAGATACGCAGTATTTT.